One and the same sample provided the 20 T cell receptor beta chains below, sequenced in a study of T cells after yellow fever vaccination. TCRdb re-analysed the 5' RACE reads in MiXCR, keeping a single row per CDR3 protein. The sample contains around 310,000 distinct CDR3 sequences, around 3.9% of which appear only once. The sequenced sample was PBMCs, obtained on the day of the yellow fever booster vaccination. These receptors originate from a man between 18 and 29 years old who received the YFV17D yellow fever vaccine.

The sample holds many counts of this clonotype. The chain is built from TRBV28 and TRBJ2-7; tentatively, D is TRBD2 (5 bases). V dropped 3 bases and J dropped 6 bases, with 9 bases sitting between them. Germline V gene lookup returns CDR1 MDHEN and CDR2 SYDVKM. The CDR3 consists of 12 residues. CDR3 nucleotides: TGTGCCAGCAGTTTCGGGGATCTCGAGCAGTACGTC. Translating it yields CASSFGDLEQYV.

The chain joins TRBV29-1 to TRBJ2-3; D might be TRBD1 or TRBD2, each matching 5 bases. The V gene lost 2 bases and the J gene lost 2 bases, with 14 bases spanning the gap. The CDR3 contains 15 residues. Per the germline V gene, CDR1 is SQVTM and CDR2 is ANQGSEA. This CDR3 is CSVELLGTLTDTQYF. The CDR3 nucleotides are TGCAGCGTTGAACTTCTCGGGACCCTCACAGATACGCAGTATTTT.

This clonotype has only a few counts. The V call is TRBV5-1, the J call TRBJ2-1, with unresolved D. This CDR3 has 12 residues. V was cut by 4 bases and J by 8 bases, with 10 bases left in between. In germline, CDR1 is SGHRS, CDR2 YFSETQ. CDR3 residues: CASSLTPHEQFF. In DNA form, the CDR3 reads TGCGCCAGCAGCCTCACGCCCCATGAGCAGTTCTTC. Full variable domain (rest looked up from reference TRBV5-1 and TRBJ2-1): KAGVTQTPRYLIKTRGQQVTLSCSPISGHRSVSWYQQTPGQGLQFLFEYFSETQRNKGNFPGRFSGRQFSNSRSEMNVSTLELGDSALYLCASSLTPHEQFFGPGTRLTVL.

The chain links TRBV6-2 or TRBV6-3 to TRBJ2-7; weak D call: TRBD1 (5 bases). Germline V gene data show CDR1 as MNHEY and CDR2 as SVGEGT. Trimming cost V 10 bases and J 5 bases, with 18 bases left between them. The CDR3 contains 13 residues. The CDR3 DNA sequence: TGTGCCATCCAACAGGCTAATGAGGACGAGCAGTACTTC. Protein: CAIQQANEDEQYF.

This clonotype was seen at least ten times. V gene TRBV5-1 combines with J gene TRBJ2-3; no clear D gene. Germline CDR1 reads SGHRS; CDR2 reads YFSETQ. The V end was cut by 1 base, the J end by 1 base, with 13 bases between. The CDR3 length is 16 residues. CDR3 sequence: CASSLSTQLGTDTQYF. CDR3 sequence (DNA): TGCGCCAGCAGCTTGTCGACTCAGCTGGGCACAGATACGCAGTATTTT.

This clonotype was seen more than once but under ten times. The V call is TRBV4-3, the J call TRBJ2-2, with D perhaps matching TRBD1 or TRBD2 (6 bases each). V lost 0 bases and J lost 5, with 13 bases in between. This CDR3 comprises 16 residues. The germline CDR1 and CDR2 sequences are LGHNA and YSLEER. In DNA form, the CDR3 reads TGCGCCAGCAGCCAAGAGGGGGGCCAAGGGACCGGGGAGCTGTTTTTT. Amino acids: CASSQEGGQGTGELFF.

This clonotype came up a few times. This chain connects TRBV6-2 or TRBV6-3 to TRBJ2-7; D not resolved. The V end lost 10 bases, the J end lost 4 bases, and 11 bases lay between the germline ends. This CDR3 has 11 residues. CDR1 is MNHEY, CDR2 SVGEGT, per germline. CDR3: CATALQYEQYF. CDR3 in DNA: TGTGCCACCGCTCTCCAGTACGAGCAGTACTTC.

This clonotype was recorded at least ten times. The chain is built from TRBV18 and TRBJ2-7; 7 bases match TRBD2. CDR1 and CDR2 (germline): KGHSH, LQKENI. V was pared by 3 bases and J by 6 bases, with 11 bases of the junction left unmatched. The CDR3 length is 15 residues. CDR3 amino acids: CASSPLGGADGEQYF. CDR3 DNA: TGTGCCAGCTCACCCCTGGGAGGGGCCGATGGCGAGCAGTACTTC. The full variable domain, rest sourced from reference TRBV18 and TRBJ2-7, is NAGVMQNPRHLVRRRGQEARLRCSPMKGHSHVYWYRQLPEEGLKFMVYLQKENIIDESGMPKERFSAEFPKEGPSILRIQQVVRGDSAAYFCASSPLGGADGEQYFGPGTRLTVT.

This clonotype was seen at least ten times. The rearrangement joins TRBV20-1 to TRBJ2-3; maybe TRBD2 (5 bases). The CDR3 has 15 amino acids. Germline V lookup: CDR1 DFQATT, CDR2 SNEGSKA (reference sequence). V gave up 0 bases and J gave up 0 bases, with 10 bases separating them. The CDR3 DNA reads as TGCAGTGCTAGAGATATTGCGGGTAGCACAGATACGCAGTATTTT. This encodes CSARDIAGSTDTQYF.

This clonotype was observed many times. The J gene is TRBJ2-2, the V gene TRBV5-5, with TRBD1 as a possible D gene (6 bases). The CDR3 is 14 amino acids. V was pared by 1 base and J by 4 bases, with 8 bases between. From germline, CDR1 is SGHKS and CDR2 YYEKEE (reference sequence). This chain's CDR3 is CASSLKGGTGELFF. The CDR3 DNA follows: TGTGCCAGCAGCTTGAAAGGGGGCACCGGGGAGCTGTTTTTT. Looking up the rest from reference TRBV5-5 and TRBJ2-2 gives the full variable domain: DAGVTQSPTHLIKTRGQQVTLRCSPISGHKSVSWYQQVLGQGPQFIFQYYEKEERGRGNFPDRFSARQFPNYSSELNVNALLLGDSALYLCASSLKGGTGELFFGEGSRLTVL.

The table lists this clonotype with many counts. The gene calls are TRBV9 and TRBJ1-1, with D perhaps matching TRBD1 (6 bases). V was pared by 3 bases and J by 1 base, with 10 bases between. The CDR3 is 14 residues long. Germline V CDR1 and CDR2: SGDLS, YYNGEE. CDR3 residues: CASSAGGGNTEAFF. The CDR3 DNA sequence: TGTGCCAGCAGCGCCGGGGGCGGGAACACTGAAGCTTTCTTT. Supplemented by reference TRBV9 and TRBJ1-1, the full variable domain reads DSGVTQTPKHLITATGQRVTLRCSPRSGDLSVYWYQQSLDQGLQFLIQYYNGEERAKGNILERFSAQQFPDLHSELNLSSLELGDSALYFCASSAGGGNTEAFFGQGTRLTVV.

There are many counts of this clonotype. The chain is built from TRBV4-1 and TRBJ2-3; 9 nucleotides line up with TRBD2. This CDR3 is 18 amino acids long. The J segment lost 2 bases and the V segment lost 4 bases, leaving 13 bases of the junction unmatched. Germline CDR1 MGHRA, CDR2 YSYEKL. The CDR3 loop is CASSPVGAKRGDTDTQYF. The CDR3 DNA reads TGCGCCAGCAGCCCAGTGGGGGCAAAGCGGGGGGACACAGATACGCAGTATTTT.

This clonotype was found a few times. This chain uses TRBV5-1 with TRBJ2-5; a possible D gene is TRBD2 (6 bases). The CDR3 runs 15 residues. Germline V gene data show CDR1 as SGHRS and CDR2 as YFSETQ. The germline V and J ends were trimmed by 7 bases and 0 bases, with 16 bases remaining between them. Here the CDR3 DNA reads TGCGCCAGCGCGGTCGGCGGGACTCACCAAGAGACCCAGTACTTC. Translated, it gives CASAVGGTHQETQYF.

This clonotype was counted many times. This rearrangement joins TRBV10-3 to TRBJ2-7; TRBD1 aligns across 8 bases. The J segment lost 7 bases and the V segment lost 5 bases, leaving 4 bases of the junction unmatched. Per germline, CDR1 ENHRY and CDR2 SYGVKD. The length of the CDR3 is 12 residues. The CDR3 nucleotides read TGTGCCATCAGTTGGGACAGGAGTGAGCAGTACTTC. Translating gives CAISWDRSEQYF.

This clonotype was observed a few times. The gene calls are TRBV12-3 or TRBV12-4 and TRBJ1-1, with D unresolved. The CDR3 is 13 residues long. With 9 bases removed from V and 1 base from J, the gap between germline ends came to 12 bases. The CDR3 loop is CASLERTNTEAFF. CDR3 nucleotides: TGTGCCAGTTTAGAGAGAACGAACACTGAAGCTTTCTTT.

In this sample, this clonotype turned up a few times. The chain has TRBV4-3 and TRBJ2-1, with TRBD2 matching 9 bases. The germline CDR1 and CDR2 sequences are LGHNA and YSLEER. This CDR3 is built from 14 residues. After removal of 1 base from V and 10 bases from J, the junction contained 5 bases not matched to a gene. CDR3: CASSQALAGWEQFF. The CDR3 coding sequence is TGCGCCAGCAGCCAAGCCCTAGCGGGGTGGGAGCAGTTCTTC.

The chain is built from TRBV18 and TRBJ2-2; TRBD1 matches 8 bases. The CDR3 runs 15 residues. CDR1 KGHSH and CDR2 LQKENI come from the germline V gene. V lost 4 bases, J lost 0 bases, and 1 base stayed unmatched. Written as DNA, the CDR3 is TGTGCCAGCTCACGGGACAGGACGAACACCGGGGAGCTGTTTTTT. Residues: CASSRDRTNTGELFF. The whole variable domain, filled in from reference TRBV18 and TRBJ2-2, reads NAGVMQNPRHLVRRRGQEARLRCSPMKGHSHVYWYRQLPEEGLKFMVYLQKENIIDESGMPKERFSAEFPKEGPSILRIQQVVRGDSAAYFCASSRDRTNTGELFFGEGSRLTVL.

This clonotype showed up many times. This chain links TRBV4-3 with TRBJ1-5, with unresolved D. The CDR3 is 16 residues long. Germline values: CDR1 LGHNA, CDR2 YSLEER. V was cut by 4 bases and J by 7 bases, with 20 bases left in between. The CDR3: CASSLFWWMDEQPQHF. In nucleotides, the CDR3 is TGCGCCAGCAGCCTTTTCTGGTGGATGGACGAACAGCCCCAGCATTTT.

This clonotype was observed many times. The V call is TRBV20-1, the J call TRBJ2-2; D is perhaps TRBD2 (6 bases). The CDR3 runs 14 residues. V was cut by 7 bases and J by 4 bases, with 16 bases left in between. Germline V gene sequence: CDR1 DFQATT, CDR2 SNEGSKA (reference sequence). In DNA form, the CDR3 reads TGCAGTGTCCACGGGCGGGGACCCACCGGGGAGCTGTTTTTT. Residues: CSVHGRGPTGELFF.

At least ten counts were recorded for this clonotype. The chain combines TRBV6-5 with TRBJ1-2, with D hard to call. The CDR3 is 13 amino acids. Germline CDR1 and CDR2: MNHEY and SVGAGI. V was clipped by 5 bases and J by 8 bases, with 15 bases between them. The CDR3 sequence is CASSQRGYQGYTF. In DNA form, the CDR3 reads TGTGCCAGCAGTCAACGGGGATATCAAGGCTACACCTTC.